This T cell receptor (beta chain) was observed in a study of CD8 T cells in ankylosing spondylitis. As regards this clonotype: Its target is not known.

The TCR beta libraries were generated through quantitative 5'-RACE incorporating molecular barcodes. TCRdb redid the calling of the 5' RACE reads with MiXCR, one entry per CDR3 protein. The sample has some 46,000 distinct CDR3 sequences, approximately 11% seen once. From germline, CDR1 is SGHRS and CDR2 YFSETQ. V gave up 0 bases and J gave up 5 bases, with 6 bases separating them. The CDR3 loop spans 14 amino acids. Study-wide findings and caveats: Peripheral blood samples showed relatively rare disease-linked clones, and these clones were CD8+. In ankylosing spondylitis patients, matched synovial fluid reportedly showed significant enrichment of disease-linked clones. There were earlier reports of some motif variants in reactive arthritis synovial fluid and blood.

Source material: blood, either unsorted or a sorted T cell fraction (not recorded which). The clonotype was recovered from a male donor with ankylosing spondylitis or in good health (not recorded which). The genes are TRBV5-1 and TRBJ1-6, with unresolved D. In DNA form, the CDR3 reads TGCGCCAGCAGCTTGGGGGAGCATAATTCACCCCTCCACTTT. Its translation: CASSLGEHNSPLHF.